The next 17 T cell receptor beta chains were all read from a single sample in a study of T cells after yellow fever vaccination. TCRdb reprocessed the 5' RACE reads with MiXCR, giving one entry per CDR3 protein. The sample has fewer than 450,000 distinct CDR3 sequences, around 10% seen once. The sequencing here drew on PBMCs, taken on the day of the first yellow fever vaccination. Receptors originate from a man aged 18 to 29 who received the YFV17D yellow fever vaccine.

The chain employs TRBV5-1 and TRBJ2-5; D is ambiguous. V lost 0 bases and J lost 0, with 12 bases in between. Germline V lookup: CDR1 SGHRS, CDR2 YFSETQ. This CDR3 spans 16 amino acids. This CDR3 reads CASSLGFVGHQETQYF. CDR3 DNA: TGCGCCAGCAGCTTGGGTTTTGTAGGGCACCAAGAGACCCAGTACTTC.

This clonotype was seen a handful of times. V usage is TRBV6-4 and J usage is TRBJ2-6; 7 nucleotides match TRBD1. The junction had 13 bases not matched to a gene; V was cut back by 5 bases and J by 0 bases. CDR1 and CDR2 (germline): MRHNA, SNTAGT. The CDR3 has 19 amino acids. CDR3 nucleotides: TGTGCCAGCAGTCTCTCGACAGGGTCGCCGCGCTCTGGGGCCAACGTCCTGACTTTC. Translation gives CASSLSTGSPRSGANVLTF.

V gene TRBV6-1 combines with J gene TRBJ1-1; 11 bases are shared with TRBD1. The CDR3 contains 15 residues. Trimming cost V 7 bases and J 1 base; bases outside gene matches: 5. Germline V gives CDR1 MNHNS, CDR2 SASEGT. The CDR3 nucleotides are TGTGCCAGCATCGACGGGACAGGGGGGAACACTGAAGCTTTCTTT. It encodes CASIDGTGGNTEAFF.

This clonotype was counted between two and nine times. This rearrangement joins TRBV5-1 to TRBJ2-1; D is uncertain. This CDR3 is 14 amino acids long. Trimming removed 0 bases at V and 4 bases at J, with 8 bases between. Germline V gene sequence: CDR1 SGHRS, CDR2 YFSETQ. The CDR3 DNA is TGCGCCAGCAGCTTGGGTCAGCTTTACAATGAGCAGTTCTTC. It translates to CASSLGQLYNEQFF.

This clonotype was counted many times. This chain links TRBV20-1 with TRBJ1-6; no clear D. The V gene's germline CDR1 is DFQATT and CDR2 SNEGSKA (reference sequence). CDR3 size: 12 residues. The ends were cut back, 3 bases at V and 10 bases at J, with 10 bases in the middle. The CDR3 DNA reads TGCAGTGCTAGGATCGGGTCGTCACCCCTCCACTTT. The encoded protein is CSARIGSSPLHF.

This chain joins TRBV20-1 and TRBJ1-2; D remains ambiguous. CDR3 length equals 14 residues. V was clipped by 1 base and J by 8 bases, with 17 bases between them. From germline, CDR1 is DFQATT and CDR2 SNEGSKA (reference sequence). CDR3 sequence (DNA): TGCAGTGCTAGAGTGGCGAGTGACCTGGGGGGCTACACCTTC. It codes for CSARVASDLGGYTF.

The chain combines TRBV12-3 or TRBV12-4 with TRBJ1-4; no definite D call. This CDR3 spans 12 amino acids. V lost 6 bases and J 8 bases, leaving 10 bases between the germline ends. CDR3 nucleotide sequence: TGTGCCAGCAGCCGCGGTGGGGAAAAACTGTTTTTT. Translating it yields CASSRGGEKLFF.

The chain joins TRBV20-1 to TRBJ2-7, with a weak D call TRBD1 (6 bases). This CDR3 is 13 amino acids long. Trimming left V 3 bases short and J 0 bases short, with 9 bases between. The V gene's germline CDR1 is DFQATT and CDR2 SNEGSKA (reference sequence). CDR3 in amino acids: CSARSGASYEQYF. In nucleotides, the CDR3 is TGCAGTGCTAGGTCAGGGGCCTCCTACGAGCAGTACTTC.

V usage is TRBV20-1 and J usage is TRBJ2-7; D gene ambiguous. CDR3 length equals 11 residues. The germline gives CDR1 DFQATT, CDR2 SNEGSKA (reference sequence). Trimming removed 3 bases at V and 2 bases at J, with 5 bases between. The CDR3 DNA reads TGCAGTGCTAGCGGTGCCTACGAGCAGTACGTC. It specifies CSASGAYEQYV.

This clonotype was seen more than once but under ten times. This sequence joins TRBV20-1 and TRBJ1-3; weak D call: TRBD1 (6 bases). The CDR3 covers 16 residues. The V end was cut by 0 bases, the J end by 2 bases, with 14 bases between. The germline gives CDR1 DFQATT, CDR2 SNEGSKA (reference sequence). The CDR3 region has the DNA TGCAGTGCTAGAGATCCCCTGCAGGGGCCTGGAAACACCATATATTTT. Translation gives CSARDPLQGPGNTIYF.

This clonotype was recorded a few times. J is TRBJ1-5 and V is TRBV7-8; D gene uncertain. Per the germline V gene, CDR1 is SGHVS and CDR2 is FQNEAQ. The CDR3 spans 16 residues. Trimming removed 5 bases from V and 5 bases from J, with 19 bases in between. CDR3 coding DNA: TGTGCCAGCAGCCGCTTAGGCCCGGCCGTAGATCAGCCCCAGCATTTT. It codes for CASSRLGPAVDQPQHF.

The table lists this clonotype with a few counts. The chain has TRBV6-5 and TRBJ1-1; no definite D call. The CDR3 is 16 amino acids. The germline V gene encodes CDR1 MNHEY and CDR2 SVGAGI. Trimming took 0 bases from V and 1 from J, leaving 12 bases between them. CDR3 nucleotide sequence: TGTGCCAGCAGTTACTCGAGGGCAGGTCAGAACACTGAAGCTTTCTTT. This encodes CASSYSRAGQNTEAFF.

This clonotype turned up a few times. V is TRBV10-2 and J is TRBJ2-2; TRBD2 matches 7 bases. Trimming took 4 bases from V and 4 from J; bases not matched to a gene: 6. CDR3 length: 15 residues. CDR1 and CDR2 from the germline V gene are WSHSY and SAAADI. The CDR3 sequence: CASSVGGTVTGELFF. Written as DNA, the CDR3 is TGCGCCAGCAGTGTGGGAGGGACGGTCACCGGGGAGCTGTTTTTT.

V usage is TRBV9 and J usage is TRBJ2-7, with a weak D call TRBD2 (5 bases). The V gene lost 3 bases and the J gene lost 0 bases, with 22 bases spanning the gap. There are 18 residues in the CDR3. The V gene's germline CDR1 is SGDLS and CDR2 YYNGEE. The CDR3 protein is CASSAGPLSQEVSYEQYF. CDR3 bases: TGTGCCAGCAGCGCCGGGCCCCTGTCGCAGGAGGTCTCCTACGAGCAGTACTTC.

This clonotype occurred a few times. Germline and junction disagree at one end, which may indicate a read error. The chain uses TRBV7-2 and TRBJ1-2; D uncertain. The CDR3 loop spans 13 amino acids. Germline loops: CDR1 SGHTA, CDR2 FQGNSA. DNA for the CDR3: TGTGCCAGCAGCTTAGATCGTAACGATGGCTACACCTTC. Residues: CASSLDRNDGYTF.

This chain's CDR3 is CASSRRAVQETQYF. CDR3 nucleotides: TGTGCCAGCAGTAGGCGAGCGGTACAAGAGACCCAGTACTTC. The J gene is TRBJ2-5, the V gene TRBV6-1; D might be TRBD2 (5 bases). The V end lost 5 bases, the J end lost 2 bases, and 12 bases lay between the germline ends. This CDR3 is 14 amino acids long. Germline V gene data show CDR1 as MNHNS and CDR2 as SASEGT.

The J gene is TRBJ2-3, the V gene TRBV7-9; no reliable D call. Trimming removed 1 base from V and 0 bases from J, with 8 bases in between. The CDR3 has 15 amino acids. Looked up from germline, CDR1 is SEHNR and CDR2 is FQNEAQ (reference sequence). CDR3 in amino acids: CASSLGVVSTDTQYF. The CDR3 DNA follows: TGTGCCAGCAGCTTAGGCGTGGTCAGCACAGATACGCAGTATTTT.